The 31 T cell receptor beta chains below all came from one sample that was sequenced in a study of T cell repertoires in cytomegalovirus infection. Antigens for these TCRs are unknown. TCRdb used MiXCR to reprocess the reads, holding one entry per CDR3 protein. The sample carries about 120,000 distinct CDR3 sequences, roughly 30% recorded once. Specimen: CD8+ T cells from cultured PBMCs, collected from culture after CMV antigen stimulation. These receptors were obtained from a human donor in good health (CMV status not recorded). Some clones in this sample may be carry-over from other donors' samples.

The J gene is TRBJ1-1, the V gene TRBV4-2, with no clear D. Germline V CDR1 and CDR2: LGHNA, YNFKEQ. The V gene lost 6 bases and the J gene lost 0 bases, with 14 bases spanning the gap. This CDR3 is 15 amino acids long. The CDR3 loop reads CASRSITEMNTEAFF. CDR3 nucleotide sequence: TGTGCCAGCAGGAGCATTACAGAGATGAACACTGAAGCTTTCTTT.

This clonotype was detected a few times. The CDR3 reads CSTITGTKETQYF. The CDR3 DNA is TGCAGCACCATTACCGGGACCAAAGAGACCCAGTACTTC. V usage is TRBV29-1 and J usage is TRBJ2-5; D is tentatively TRBD1 or TRBD2 (5 bases each). The CDR3 has 13 amino acids. The V gene lost 8 bases and the J gene lost 3 bases, with 16 bases spanning the gap. The V gene's germline CDR1 is SQVTM and CDR2 ANQGSEA.

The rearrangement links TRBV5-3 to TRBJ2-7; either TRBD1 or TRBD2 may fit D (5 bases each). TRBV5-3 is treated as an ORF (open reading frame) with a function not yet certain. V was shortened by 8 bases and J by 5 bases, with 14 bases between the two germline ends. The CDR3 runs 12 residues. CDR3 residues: CASSPEGNEQYF. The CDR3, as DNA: TGTGCCAGCAGCCCTGAGGGGAACGAGCAGTACTTC.

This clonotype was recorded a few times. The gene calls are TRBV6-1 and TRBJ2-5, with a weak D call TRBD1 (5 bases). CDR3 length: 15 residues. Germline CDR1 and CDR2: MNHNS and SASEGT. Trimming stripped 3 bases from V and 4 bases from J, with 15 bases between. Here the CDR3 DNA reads TGTGCCAGCAGTGATTCCTACAGGACCTCAGAGACCCAGTACTTC. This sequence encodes CASSDSYRTSETQYF.

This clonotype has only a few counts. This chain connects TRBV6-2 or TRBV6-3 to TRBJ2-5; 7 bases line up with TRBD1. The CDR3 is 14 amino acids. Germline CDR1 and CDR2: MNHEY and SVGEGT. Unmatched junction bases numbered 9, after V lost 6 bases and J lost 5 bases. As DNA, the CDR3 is TGTGCCAGCAGACTAAGGACAGGAGTGGAGACCCAGTACTTC. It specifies CASRLRTGVETQYF.

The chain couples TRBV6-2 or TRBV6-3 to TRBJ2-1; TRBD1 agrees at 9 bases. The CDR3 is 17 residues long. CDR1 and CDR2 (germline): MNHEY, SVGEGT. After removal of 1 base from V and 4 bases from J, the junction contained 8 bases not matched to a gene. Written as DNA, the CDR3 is TGTGCCAGCAGTTACTACGGGCGGGACAGGGAGTACAATGAGCAGTTCTTC. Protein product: CASSYYGRDREYNEQFF.

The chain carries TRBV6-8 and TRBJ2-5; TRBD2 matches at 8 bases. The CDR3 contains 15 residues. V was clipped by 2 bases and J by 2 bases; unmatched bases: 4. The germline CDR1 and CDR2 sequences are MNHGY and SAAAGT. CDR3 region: CASSYRGGRQETQYF. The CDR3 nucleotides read TGTGCCAGCAGTTACCGCGGGGGGAGGCAAGAGACCCAGTACTTC.

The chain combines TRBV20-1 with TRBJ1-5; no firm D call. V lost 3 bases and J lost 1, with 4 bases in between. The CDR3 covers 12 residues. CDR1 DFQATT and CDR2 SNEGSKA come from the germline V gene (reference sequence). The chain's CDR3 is CSASLSNQPQHF. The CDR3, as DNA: TGCAGTGCTAGTTTAAGCAATCAGCCCCAGCATTTT.

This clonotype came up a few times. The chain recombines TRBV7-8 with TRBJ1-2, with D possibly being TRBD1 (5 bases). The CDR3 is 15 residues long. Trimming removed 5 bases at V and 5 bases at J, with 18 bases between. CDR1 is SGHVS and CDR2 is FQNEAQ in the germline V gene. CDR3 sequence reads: CASSAEASGPYGYTF. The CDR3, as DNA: TGTGCCAGCAGCGCAGAAGCATCGGGGCCATATGGCTACACCTTC.

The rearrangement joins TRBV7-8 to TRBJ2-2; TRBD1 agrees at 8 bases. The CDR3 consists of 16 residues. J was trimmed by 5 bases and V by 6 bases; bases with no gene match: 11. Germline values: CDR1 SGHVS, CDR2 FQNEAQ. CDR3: CASRFTGTGRTGELFF. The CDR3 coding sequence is TGTGCCAGCAGGTTTACCGGGACAGGAAGGACCGGGGAGCTGTTTTTT.

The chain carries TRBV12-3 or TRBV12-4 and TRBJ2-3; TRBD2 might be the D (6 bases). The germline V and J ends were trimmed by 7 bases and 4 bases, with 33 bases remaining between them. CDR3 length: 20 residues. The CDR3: CASTPKSWTTGSQLADTQYF. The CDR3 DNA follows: TGTGCCAGCACCCCCAAATCCTGGACTACCGGGAGCCAGTTGGCAGATACGCAGTATTTT.

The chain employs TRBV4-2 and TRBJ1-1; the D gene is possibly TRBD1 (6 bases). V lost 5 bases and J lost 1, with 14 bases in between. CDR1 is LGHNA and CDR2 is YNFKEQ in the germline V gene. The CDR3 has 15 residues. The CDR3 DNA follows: TGTGCCAGCAGCTACCACAGGGAGGGGAACACTGAAGCTTTCTTT. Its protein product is CASSYHREGNTEAFF.

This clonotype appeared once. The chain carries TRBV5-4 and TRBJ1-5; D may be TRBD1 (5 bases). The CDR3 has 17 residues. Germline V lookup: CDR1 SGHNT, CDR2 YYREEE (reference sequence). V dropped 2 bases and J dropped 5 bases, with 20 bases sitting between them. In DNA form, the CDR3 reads TGTGCCAGCAGCTTTAGTCGTGATCGAGGGGCGGATCAGCCCCAGCATTTT. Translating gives CASSFSRDRGADQPQHF. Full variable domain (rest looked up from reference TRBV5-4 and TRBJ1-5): ETGVTQSPTHLIKTRGQQVTLRCSSQSGHNTVSWYQQALGQGPQFIFQYYREEENGRGNFPPRFSGLQFPNYSSELNVNALELDDSALYLCASSFSRDRGADQPQHFGDGTRLSIL.

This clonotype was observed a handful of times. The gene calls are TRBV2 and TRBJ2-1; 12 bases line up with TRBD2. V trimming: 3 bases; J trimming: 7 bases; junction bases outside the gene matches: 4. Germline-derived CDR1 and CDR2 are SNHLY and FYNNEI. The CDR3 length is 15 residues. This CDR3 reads CASSELAGGGNEQFF. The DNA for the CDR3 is TGTGCCAGCAGTGAGCTAGCGGGGGGGGGTAATGAGCAGTTCTTC.

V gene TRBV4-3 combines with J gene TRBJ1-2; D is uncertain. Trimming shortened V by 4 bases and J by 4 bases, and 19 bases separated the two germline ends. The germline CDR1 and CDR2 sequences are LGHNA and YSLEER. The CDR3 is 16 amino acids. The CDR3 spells CASSPSYRAGLYGYTF. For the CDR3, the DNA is TGCGCCAGCAGCCCAAGCTATAGGGCCGGTCTCTATGGCTACACCTTC.

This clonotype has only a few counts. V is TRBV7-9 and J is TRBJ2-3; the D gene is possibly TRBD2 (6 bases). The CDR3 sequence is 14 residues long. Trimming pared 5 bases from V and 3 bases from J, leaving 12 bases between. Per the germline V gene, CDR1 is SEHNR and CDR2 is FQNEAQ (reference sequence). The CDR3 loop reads CASSARDLTDTQYF. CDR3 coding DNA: TGTGCCAGCAGCGCTCGGGACTTGACAGATACGCAGTATTTT.

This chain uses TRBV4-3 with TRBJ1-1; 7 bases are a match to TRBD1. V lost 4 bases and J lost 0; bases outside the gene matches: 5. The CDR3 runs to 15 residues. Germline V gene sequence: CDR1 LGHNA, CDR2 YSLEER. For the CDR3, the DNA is TGCGCCAGCAGCCGCTACAGGGGCTTGAACACTGAAGCTTTCTTT. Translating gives CASSRYRGLNTEAFF.

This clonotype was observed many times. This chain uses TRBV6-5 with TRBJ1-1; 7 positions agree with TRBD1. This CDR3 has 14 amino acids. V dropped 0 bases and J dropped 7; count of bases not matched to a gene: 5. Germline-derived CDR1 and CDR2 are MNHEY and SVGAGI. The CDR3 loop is CASSYSQGGNEAFF. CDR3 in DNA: TGTGCCAGCAGTTACTCGCAGGGGGGGAATGAAGCTTTCTTT.

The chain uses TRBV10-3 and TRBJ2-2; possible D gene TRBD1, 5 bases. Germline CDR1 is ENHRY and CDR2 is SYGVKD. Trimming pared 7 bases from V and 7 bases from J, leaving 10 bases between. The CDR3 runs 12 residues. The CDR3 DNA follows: TGTGCCATCACCAGGGCAGGCGGGGAGCTGTTTTTT. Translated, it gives CAITRAGGELFF.

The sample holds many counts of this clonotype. The CDR3 coding sequence is TGTGCCAGCAGCTCAGAGCGACGGACGGTAAATATCCAAGAGACCCAGTACTTC. Translation gives CASSSERRTVNIQETQYF. This chain joins TRBV7-9 and TRBJ2-5; D not certain. V lost 4 bases, J lost 1 base, and 22 bases lay in between. Germline V gene lookup returns CDR1 SEHNR and CDR2 FQNEAQ (reference sequence). The CDR3 length is 18 residues.

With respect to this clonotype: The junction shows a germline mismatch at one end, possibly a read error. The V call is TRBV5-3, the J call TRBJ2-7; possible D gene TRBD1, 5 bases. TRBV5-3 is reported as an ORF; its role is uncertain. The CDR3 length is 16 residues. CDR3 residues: CASSLAAQGNFYEQYF. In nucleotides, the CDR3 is TGTGCCAGCAGCTTGGCCGCCCAGGGTAACTTTTACGAGCAGTACTTC.

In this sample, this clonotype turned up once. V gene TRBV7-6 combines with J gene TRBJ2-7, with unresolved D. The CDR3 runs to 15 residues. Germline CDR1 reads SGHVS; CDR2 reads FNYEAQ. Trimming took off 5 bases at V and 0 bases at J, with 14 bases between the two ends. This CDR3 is CASSLEPSSSYEQYF. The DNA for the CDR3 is TGTGCCAGCAGCCTCGAGCCTTCGAGCTCCTACGAGCAGTACTTC.

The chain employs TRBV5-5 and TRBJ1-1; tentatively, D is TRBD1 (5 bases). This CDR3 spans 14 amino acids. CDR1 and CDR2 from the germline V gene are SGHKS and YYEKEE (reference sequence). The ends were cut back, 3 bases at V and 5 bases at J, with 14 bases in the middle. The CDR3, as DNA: TGTGCCAGCAGCTGGACCATCGGGGCTACTGAAGCTTTCTTT. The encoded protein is CASSWTIGATEAFF.

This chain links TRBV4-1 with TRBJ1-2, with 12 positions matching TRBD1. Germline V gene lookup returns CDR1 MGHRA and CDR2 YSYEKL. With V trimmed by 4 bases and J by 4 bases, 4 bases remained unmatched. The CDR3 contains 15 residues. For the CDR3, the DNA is TGCGCCAGCAGCCCGGGGACAGGGGGCGGCTATGGCTACACCTTC. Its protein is CASSPGTGGGYGYTF.

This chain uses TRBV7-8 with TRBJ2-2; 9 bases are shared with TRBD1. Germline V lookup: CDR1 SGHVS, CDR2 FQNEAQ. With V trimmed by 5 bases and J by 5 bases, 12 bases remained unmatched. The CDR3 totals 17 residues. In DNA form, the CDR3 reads TGTGCCAGCAGCCCCCCGGGACAGGGAAGGCGGACCGGGGAGCTGTTTTTT. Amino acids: CASSPPGQGRRTGELFF.

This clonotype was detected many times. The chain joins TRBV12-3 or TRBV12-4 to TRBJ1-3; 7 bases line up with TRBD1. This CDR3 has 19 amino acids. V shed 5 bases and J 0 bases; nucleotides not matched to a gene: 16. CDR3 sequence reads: CASSLPEDRVAVSGNTIYF. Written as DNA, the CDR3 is TGTGCCAGCAGTCTACCCGAAGACAGGGTTGCCGTCTCTGGAAACACCATATATTTT.

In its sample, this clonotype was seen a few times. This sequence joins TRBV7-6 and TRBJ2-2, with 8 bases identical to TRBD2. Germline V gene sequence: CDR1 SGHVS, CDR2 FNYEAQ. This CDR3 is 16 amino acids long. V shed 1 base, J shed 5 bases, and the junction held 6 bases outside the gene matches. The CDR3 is CASSLEWRGETGELFF. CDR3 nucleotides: TGTGCCAGCAGCTTAGAGTGGCGGGGGGAAACCGGGGAGCTGTTTTTT.

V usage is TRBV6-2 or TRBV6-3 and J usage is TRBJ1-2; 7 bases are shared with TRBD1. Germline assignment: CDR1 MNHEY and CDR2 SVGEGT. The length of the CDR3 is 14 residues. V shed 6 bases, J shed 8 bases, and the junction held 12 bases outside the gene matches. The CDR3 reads CASSVTGDPKGYTF. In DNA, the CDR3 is TGTGCCAGCAGCGTAACAGGGGACCCGAAAGGCTACACCTTC.

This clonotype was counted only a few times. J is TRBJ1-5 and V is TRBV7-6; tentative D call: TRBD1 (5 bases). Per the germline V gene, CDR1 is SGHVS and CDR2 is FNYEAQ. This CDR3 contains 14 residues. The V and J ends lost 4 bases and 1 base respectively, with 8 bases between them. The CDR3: CASSSGLSNQPQHF. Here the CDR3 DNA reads TGTGCCAGCAGCTCAGGGTTGAGCAATCAGCCCCAGCATTTT. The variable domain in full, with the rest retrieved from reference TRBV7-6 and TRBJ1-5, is GAGVSQSPRYKVTKRGQDVALRCDPISGHVSLYWYRQALGQGPEFLTYFNYEAQQDKSGLPNDRFSAERPEGSISTLTIQRTEQRDSAMYRCASSSGLSNQPQHFGDGTRLSIL.

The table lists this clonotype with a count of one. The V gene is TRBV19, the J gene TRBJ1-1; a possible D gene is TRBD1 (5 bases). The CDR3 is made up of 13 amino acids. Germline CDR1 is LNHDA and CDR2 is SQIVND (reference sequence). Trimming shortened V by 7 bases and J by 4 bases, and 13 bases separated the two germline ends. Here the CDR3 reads CASKSAGPTEAFF. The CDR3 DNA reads TGTGCCAGTAAATCAGCAGGGCCCACTGAAGCTTTCTTT.

The chain's CDR3 is CASPSLTGNTIYF. In DNA form, the CDR3 reads TGTGCCAGCCCAAGTCTAACTGGAAACACCATATATTTT. The rearrangement uses TRBV7-9 and TRBJ1-3; no clear D. V lost 8 bases and J lost 2, with 10 bases in between. CDR1 is SEHNR and CDR2 is FQNEAQ in the germline V gene (reference sequence). This CDR3 region has 13 residues.